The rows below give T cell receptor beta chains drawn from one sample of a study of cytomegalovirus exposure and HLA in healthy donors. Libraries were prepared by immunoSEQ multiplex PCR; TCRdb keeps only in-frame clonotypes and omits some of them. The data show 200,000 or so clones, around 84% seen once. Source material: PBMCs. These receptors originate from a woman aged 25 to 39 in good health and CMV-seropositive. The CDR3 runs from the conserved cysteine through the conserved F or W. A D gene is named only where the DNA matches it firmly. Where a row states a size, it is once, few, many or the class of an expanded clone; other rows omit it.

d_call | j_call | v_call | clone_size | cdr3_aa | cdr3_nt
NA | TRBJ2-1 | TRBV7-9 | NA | CASSTQGRLGGEQFF | TGTGCCAGCAGCACCCAAGGGCGTCTAGGGGGTGAGCAGTTCTTC
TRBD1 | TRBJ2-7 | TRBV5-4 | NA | CASTSGTGSLEQYF | TGTGCCAGCACCTCGGGGACAGGGTCACTCGAGCAGTACTTC
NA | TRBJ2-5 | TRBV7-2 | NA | CASSPLGTLMGETQYF | TGTGCCAGCAGCCCGCTGGGGACTCTAATGGGGGAGACCCAGTACTTC
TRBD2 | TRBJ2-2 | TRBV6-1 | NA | CASSVAGTSNTGELFF | TGTGCCAGCAGTGTTGCCGGGACTAGTAACACCGGGGAGCTGTTTTTT
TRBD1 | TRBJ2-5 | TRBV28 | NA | CASSGTGGFETQYF | TGTGCCAGCAGCGGGACAGGGGGCTTCGAGACCCAGTACTTC
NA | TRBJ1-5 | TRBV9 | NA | CASSVVGDSGPQHF | TGTGCCAGCAGCGTAGTTGGGGACTCGGGGCCCCAGCATTTT
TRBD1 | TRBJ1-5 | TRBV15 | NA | CATSSEKARGNQPQHF | TGTGCCACCAGCTCAGAGAAGGCCAGGGGGAATCAGCCCCAGCATTTT
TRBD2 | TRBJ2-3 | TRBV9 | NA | CASSAGLAGDTQYF | TGTGCCAGCAGCGCGGGACTAGCGGGAGATACGCAGTATTTT
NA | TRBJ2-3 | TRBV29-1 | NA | CSVDQGLSTDTQYF | TGCAGCGTTGATCAGGGACTCAGCACAGATACGCAGTATTTT
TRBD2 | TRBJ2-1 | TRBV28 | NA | CASSSPSGSYNEQFF | TGTGCCAGCAGCTCTCCTAGCGGCTCCTACAATGAGCAGTTCTTC
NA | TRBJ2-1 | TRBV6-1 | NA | CASSGVSGGEQFF | TGTGCCAGCAGTGGGGTTTCCGGCGGGGAGCAGTTCTTC
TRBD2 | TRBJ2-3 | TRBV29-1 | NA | CSAQKRERPDTQYF | TGCAGCGCCCAAAAGCGGGAGCGGCCAGATACGCAGTATTTT
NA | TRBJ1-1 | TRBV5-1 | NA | CAIRDSPTSNTEAFF | TGCGCCATCCGGGACTCACCGACCTCGAACACTGAAGCTTTCTTT
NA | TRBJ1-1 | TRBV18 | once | CASSPPIGGNTEAFF | TGTGCCAGCTCACCACCGATAGGCGGGAACACTGAAGCTTTCTTT
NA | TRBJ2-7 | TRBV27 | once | CASSLGGTSYEQYF | TGTGCCAGCAGTTTGGGCGGGACTTCCTACGAGCAGTACTTC
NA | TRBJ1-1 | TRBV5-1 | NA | CASSLISGQNTEAFF | TGCGCCAGCAGCTTGATTTCAGGACAGAACACTGAAGCTTTCTTT
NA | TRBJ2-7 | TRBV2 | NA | CASSEPGNTYEQYF | TGTGCCAGCAGTGAACCAGGGAACACCTACGAGCAGTACTTC
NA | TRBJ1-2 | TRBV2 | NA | CASRDTPNYGYTF | TGTGCCAGCCGGGACACCCCTAACTATGGCTACACCTTC
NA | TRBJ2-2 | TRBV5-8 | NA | CASSLRGYTGELFF | TGTGCCAGCAGCCTACGGGGTTACACCGGGGAGCTGTTTTTT
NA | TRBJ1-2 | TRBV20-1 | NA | CSAVEGYGYTF | TGCAGTGCGGTAGAGGGCTATGGCTACACCTTC
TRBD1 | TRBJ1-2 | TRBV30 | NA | CASFRTGYYGYTF | TGTGCCTCCTTCAGGACAGGGTACTATGGCTACACCTTC
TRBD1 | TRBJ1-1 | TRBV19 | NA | CASSFSPGQGAEAFF | TGTGCCAGTAGTTTCTCTCCGGGACAGGGCGCTGAAGCTTTCTTT
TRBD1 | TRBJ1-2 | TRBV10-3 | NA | CAISTLGQADGYTF | TGTGCCATCAGTACACTGGGACAGGCCGATGGCTACACCTTC
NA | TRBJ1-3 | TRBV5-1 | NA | CASSLTGGGNTIYF | TGCGCCAGCAGCTTGACAGGCGGCGGAAACACCATATATTTT
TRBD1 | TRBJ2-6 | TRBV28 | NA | CASSLMTGGNGANVLTF | TGTGCCAGCAGTTTAATGACAGGGGGCAATGGGGCCAACGTCCTGACTTTC
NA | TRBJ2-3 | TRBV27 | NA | CASSPRDTRTDTQYF | TGTGCCAGCAGCCCCAGGGACACCCGCACAGATACGCAGTATTTT
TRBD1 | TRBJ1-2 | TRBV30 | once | CAWIIGTGNYGYTF | TGTGCCTGGATCATCGGGACAGGAAACTATGGCTACACCTTC
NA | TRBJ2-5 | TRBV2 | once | CASSEQGVGGETQYF | TGTGCCAGCAGTGAACAGGGCGTAGGGGGAGAGACCCAGTACTTC
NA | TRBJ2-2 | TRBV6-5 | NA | CASSRGITNTGELFF | TGTGCCAGCAGTCGCGGGATAACGAACACCGGGGAGCTGTTTTTT
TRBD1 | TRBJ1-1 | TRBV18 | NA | CASSPVTGLRTEAFF | TGTGCCAGCTCACCAGTGACAGGGTTAAGGACTGAAGCTTTCTTT
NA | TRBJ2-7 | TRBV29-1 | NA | CSVEEAGFISYEQYF | TGCAGCGTTGAAGAAGCAGGGTTCATTTCTTACGAGCAGTACTTC
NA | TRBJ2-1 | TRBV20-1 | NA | CSAVGSNEQFF | TGCAGTGCTGTCGGGAGCAATGAGCAGTTCTTC
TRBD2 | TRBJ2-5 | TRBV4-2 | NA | CASSQDTSSGRAGGIGQTQYF | TGTGCCAGCAGCCAAGATACGTCTAGCGGGAGGGCCGGGGGAATCGGACAGACCCAGTACTTC
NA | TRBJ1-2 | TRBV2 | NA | CASSDGFTGFGYTF | TGTGCCAGCAGTGACGGGTTTACAGGGTTCGGCTACACCTTC
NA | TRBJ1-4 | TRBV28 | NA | CASSLQGRKLFF | TGTGCCAGCAGTTTACAGGGGAGAAAACTGTTTTTT
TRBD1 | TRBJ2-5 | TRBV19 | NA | CASSIGTGEETQYF | TGTGCCAGTAGTATCGGGACAGGGGAAGAGACCCAGTACTTC
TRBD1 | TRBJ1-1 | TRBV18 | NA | CASSPRPTGTGEEVIF | TGTGCCAGCTCCCCTAGACCAACCGGGACAGGGGAGGAGGTGATCTTT
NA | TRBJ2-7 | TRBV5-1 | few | CASSLGQNYEQYF | TGCGCCAGCAGCTTGGGACAGAACTACGAGCAGTACTTC
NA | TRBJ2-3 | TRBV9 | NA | CASSADYRTDTQYF | TGTGCCAGCAGCGCGGACTACCGCACAGATACGCAGTATTTT
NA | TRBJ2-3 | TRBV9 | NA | CASSVLVADTQYF | TGTGCCAGCAGCGTGCTAGTGGCAGATACGCAGTATTTT
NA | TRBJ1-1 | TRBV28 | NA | CASSNPAGEMGTEAFF | TGTGCCAGCAGTAACCCCGCCGGGGAAATGGGAACTGAAGCTTTCTTT
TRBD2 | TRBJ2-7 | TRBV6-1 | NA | CASRAEAGVSHEQYF | TGTGCCAGCAGGGCGGAAGCGGGAGTGTCCCACGAGCAGTACTTC
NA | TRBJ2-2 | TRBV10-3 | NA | CAIRLATGELFF | TGTGCCATCAGACTAGCCACCGGGGAGCTGTTTTTT
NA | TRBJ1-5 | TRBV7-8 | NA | CASRVGGASNQPQHF | TGTGCCAGCAGAGTAGGAGGGGCGAGCAATCAGCCCCAGCATTTT
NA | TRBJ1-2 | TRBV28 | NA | CASTYLRGGGYTF | TGTGCCAGCACCTACTTGCGCGGCGGGGGCTACACCTTC
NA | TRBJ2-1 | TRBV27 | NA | CASRRSGWNEQFF | TGTGCCAGCAGGAGGTCGGGGTGGAATGAGCAGTTCTTC
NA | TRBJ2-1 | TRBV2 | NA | CASSVFTSNEQFF | TGTGCCAGCAGTGTTTTTACTTCCAATGAGCAGTTCTTC
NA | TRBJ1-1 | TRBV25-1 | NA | CASSESHRVPAFF | TGTGCCAGCAGTGAATCTCACAGGGTACCAGCTTTCTTT
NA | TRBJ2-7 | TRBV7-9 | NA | CASSLVDRSYEQYF | TGTGCCAGCAGCCTGGTGGACAGATCCTACGAGCAGTACTTC
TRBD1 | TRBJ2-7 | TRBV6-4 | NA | CASSDRRQGEQYF | TGTGCCAGCAGTGATCGGCGACAGGGCGAGCAGTACTTC
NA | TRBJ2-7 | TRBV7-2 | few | CASSQRASYEQYF | TGTGCCAGCAGCCAGCGGGCATCCTACGAGCAGTACTTC
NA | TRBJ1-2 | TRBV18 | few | CASSPSNYGYTF | TGTGCCAGCTCACCATCGAACTATGGCTACACCTTC
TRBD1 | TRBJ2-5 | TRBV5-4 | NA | CASSLAGGLLETQYF | TGTGCCAGCAGCTTGGCAGGGGGTTTGTTAGAGACCCAGTACTTC
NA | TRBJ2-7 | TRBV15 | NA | CATSRDFYEQYF | TGTGCCACCTCTCGGGATTTCTACGAGCAGTACTTC
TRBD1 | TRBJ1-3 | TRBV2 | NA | CASSETGQTGNTIYF | TGTGCCAGCAGTGAAACGGGACAGACTGGAAACACCATATATTTT
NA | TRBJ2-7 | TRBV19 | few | CASSNPGKVFGEQYF | TGTGCCAGTAGTAATCCCGGGAAGGTGTTTGGCGAGCAGTACTTC
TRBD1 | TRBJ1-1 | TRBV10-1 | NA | CASSRTGGEAEAFF | TGCGCCAGCTCCCGGACAGGGGGTGAGGCTGAAGCTTTCTTT
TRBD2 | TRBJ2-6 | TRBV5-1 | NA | CASRSAPLAGAGANVLTF | TGCGCCAGCAGATCCGCCCCCCTAGCGGGAGCTGGGGCCAACGTCCTGACTTTC
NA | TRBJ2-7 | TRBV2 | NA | CASSDLETRYSYEQYF | TGTGCCAGCAGTGATTTAGAGACACGATATTCCTACGAGCAGTACTTC